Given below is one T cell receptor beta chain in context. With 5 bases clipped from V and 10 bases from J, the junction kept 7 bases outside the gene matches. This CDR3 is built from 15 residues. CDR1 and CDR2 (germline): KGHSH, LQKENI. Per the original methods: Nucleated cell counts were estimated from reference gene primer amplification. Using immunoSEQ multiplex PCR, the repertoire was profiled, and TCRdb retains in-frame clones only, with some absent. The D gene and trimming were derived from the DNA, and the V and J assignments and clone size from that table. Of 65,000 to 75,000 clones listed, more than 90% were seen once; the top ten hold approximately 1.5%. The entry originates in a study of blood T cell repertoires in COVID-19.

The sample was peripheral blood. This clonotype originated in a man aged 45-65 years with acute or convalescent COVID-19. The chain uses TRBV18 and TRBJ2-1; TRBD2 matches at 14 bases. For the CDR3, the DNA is TGTGCCAGCTCAATCGGGACTAGCGGGAGAGACGAGCAGTTCTTC. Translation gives CASSIGTSGRDEQFF.